A single T cell receptor (beta chain) is shown here with its context. This sample is part of a study of OX40 agonist ivuxolimab in advanced cancers. The germline CDR1 and CDR2 sequences are KGHSH and LQKENI. V lost 4 bases and J 6 bases, leaving 5 bases between the germline ends. The CDR3 runs to 11 residues. Clones were sequenced by immunoSEQ multiplex PCR, and TCRdb holds only the in-frame ones, with some missing. Of 55,000 to 70,000 clones listed, approximately 82% are singletons. This clonotype was obtained from an adult with an advanced solid tumor such as melanoma, head and neck, liver or kidney cancer. V usage is TRBV18 and J usage is TRBJ2-3; D gene ambiguous. Material: CD4+ or CD8+ T cells sorted from blood, obtained in a trial of the OX40 agonist ivuxolimab. In DNA form, the CDR3 reads TGTGCCAGCTCACAGCTCGATACGCAGTATTTT. This translates into CASSQLDTQYF.